The 16 T cell receptor beta chains listed next were all sequenced from one sample in a study of blood T cell repertoires in COVID-19. Generated by immunoSEQ multiplex PCR, the TCRdb table keeps only in-frame clones and is missing some. The table lists under 350,000 clones, roughly 91% of them singletons. Sequenced sample: peripheral blood. Every receptor here comes from a man aged 40-49 years with acute or convalescent COVID-19.

The chain recombines TRBV6-5 with TRBJ1-2; D remains unclear. V shed 0 bases and J shed 8 bases, with 7 bases lying between them. The CDR3 runs to 12 residues. Germline CDR1 is MNHEY and CDR2 is SVGAGI. The CDR3 protein is CASSYSLGGYTF. CDR3 nucleotide sequence: TGTGCCAGCAGTTACTCCCTCGGGGGCTACACCTTC.

Regarding this clone: Its ends do not fully match the called genes, so a read error is possible. As DNA, the CDR3 is TGTGCCAGTAGTATGGAGAACAACCGACACAGGCACTTC. Its translation: CASSMENNRHRHF. The V and J genes are TRBV19 and TRBJ2-4; perhaps TRBD1 as D (5 bases). The CDR3 is 13 amino acids. Germline CDR1 is LNHDA and CDR2 is SQIVND (reference sequence).

V usage is TRBV18 and J usage is TRBJ2-1; perhaps TRBD1 as D (6 bases). The CDR3 extends over 15 amino acids. Germline-derived CDR1 and CDR2 are KGHSH and LQKENI. With 5 bases removed from V and 3 bases from J, the gap between germline ends came to 14 bases. The CDR3 protein is CASSSTADSYNEQFF. In nucleotides, the CDR3 is TGTGCCAGCTCATCAACGGCGGACAGCTACAATGAGCAGTTCTTC.

The gene calls are TRBV2 and TRBJ2-2, with no clear D. The V end lost 5 bases, the J end lost 6 bases, and 10 bases lay between the germline ends. Germline V gene data show CDR1 as SNHLY and CDR2 as FYNNEI. The CDR3 loop spans 13 amino acids. CDR3 amino acids: CASSFFPSGELFF. For the CDR3, the DNA is TGTGCCAGCAGTTTCTTTCCTTCCGGGGAGCTGTTTTTT.

V usage is TRBV29-1 and J usage is TRBJ1-1, with 8 bases lining up with TRBD1. This CDR3 comprises 13 residues. Germline lookup yields CDR1 SQVTM and CDR2 ANQGSEA. Trimming at V came to 5 bases and at J to 1 base, leaving 3 bases not matched to a gene. CDR3 loop: CSVPGQANTEAFF. As DNA, the CDR3 is TGCAGCGTTCCGGGACAGGCGAACACTGAAGCTTTCTTT.

The chain couples TRBV10-1 to TRBJ2-3; TRBD2 matches 7 bases. The CDR3 covers 16 residues. Per germline, CDR1 WNHNN and CDR2 SYGVQD (reference sequence). V was clipped by 5 bases and J by 1 base; unmatched bases: 9. CDR3 residues: CASSSLSSGRTDTQYF. The CDR3 DNA is TGCGCCAGCAGTTCTTTGTCTAGCGGTCGCACAGATACGCAGTATTTT.

In this sample, this clone turned up once. This chain uses TRBV5-5 with TRBJ1-1; unclear D gene. The CDR3 consists of 15 residues. The V gene lost 1 base and the J gene lost 4 bases, with 14 bases spanning the gap. Germline V gene lookup returns CDR1 SGHKS and CDR2 YYEKEE (reference sequence). CDR3 DNA sequence: TGTGCCAGCAGCTTGATGTCATTGATACTCACTGAAGCTTTCTTT. Translating gives CASSLMSLILTEAFF.

The chain has TRBV27 and TRBJ1-1, with D uncertain. The CDR3 has 12 amino acids. Germline V gene lookup returns CDR1 MNHEY and CDR2 SMNVEV (reference sequence). Trimming pared 8 bases from V and 7 bases from J, leaving 14 bases between. CDR3 bases: TGTGCCAGCGCCTTGCCAGGAAATGAAGCTTTCTTT. Its translation is CASALPGNEAFF.

The CDR3 DNA is TGTGCCAGCAGCCAAGTAGGGGTCGGCTACACCTTC. It yields the protein CASSQVGVGYTF. The rearrangement links TRBV14 to TRBJ1-2; D is possibly TRBD1 (5 bases). Germline V lookup: CDR1 SGHDN, CDR2 FVKESK. Trimming cost V 1 base and J 8 bases, with 8 bases left between them. This CDR3 is 12 amino acids long.

The V and J genes are TRBV6-5 and TRBJ2-1; 12 positions match TRBD2. This CDR3 is built from 15 residues. The junction had 3 bases not matched to a gene; V was cut back by 6 bases and J by 3 bases. Per the germline V gene, CDR1 is MNHEY and CDR2 is SVGAGI. This CDR3 reads CASRASGGDYNEQFF. The CDR3 DNA is TGTGCCAGCAGGGCTAGCGGGGGGGACTACAATGAGCAGTTCTTC.

The chain couples TRBV15 to TRBJ1-4, with D unclear. Between the trimmed V and J ends, which lost 3 bases and 8 bases, there was a span of 13 bases. CDR3 length: 14 residues. Germline CDR1 LNHNV, CDR2 YYDKDF (reference sequence). CDR3 amino acids: CATSSLLTREKLFF. Written as DNA, the CDR3 is TGTGCCACCAGCAGTCTCCTTACCCGGGAAAAACTGTTTTTT.

This clone was seen only a few times. The chain has TRBV14 and TRBJ2-7; the D is unclear. V gave up 4 bases and J gave up 3 bases, with 13 bases separating them. The CDR3 totals 14 residues. The germline CDR1 and CDR2 sequences are SGHDN and FVKESK. CDR3 in DNA: TGTGCCAGCAGCCCCCGGCTAAGCGTCTACGAGCAGTACTTC. Residues: CASSPRLSVYEQYF.

This chain connects TRBV10-2 to TRBJ1-2; 7 nucleotides align to TRBD1. Germline CDR1 and CDR2: WSHSY and SAAADI. Germline trimming cut 8 bases from V and 7 bases from J; bases unmatched to any gene: 7. The CDR3 sequence is 12 residues long. CDR3 DNA: TGCGCCAGCGTAGGGGGCGGAGCTGGCTACACCTTC. It translates to CASVGGGAGYTF.

CDR3 in DNA: TGTGCCAGCAGCGCAGGGACAGTTGATGGCAATGAGCAGTTCTTC. It is translated as CASSAGTVDGNEQFF. The chain recombines TRBV13 with TRBJ2-1; 7 bases match TRBD1. This CDR3 has 15 amino acids. Trimming took 5 bases from V and 6 from J; bases not matched to a gene: 10. Per germline, CDR1 PRHDT and CDR2 FYEKMQ (reference sequence).

The chain has TRBV3-1 (or the pseudogene TRBV3-2) and TRBJ1-2; TRBD1 agrees at 7 bases. The V and J ends lost 4 bases and 4 bases, in that order; junction bases with no gene match: 9. Germline V gene lookup returns CDR1 LGHDT and CDR2 YNNKEL (reference sequence). The CDR3 sequence is 15 residues long. Written as DNA, the CDR3 is TGTGCCAGCAGCCCTAACGGACAGGAGCTCTATGGCTACACCTTC. Translation: CASSPNGQELYGYTF.

The chain couples TRBV12-3 or TRBV12-4 to TRBJ2-7, with no clear D. V dropped 3 bases and J dropped 3 bases, with 6 bases sitting between them. The CDR3 contains 12 residues. The CDR3 DNA reads TGTGCCAGCAGTTTTGCCAGCTACGAGCAGTACTTC. As protein: CASSFASYEQYF.